The present T cell receptor (beta chain) was sequenced within a study of blood T cell repertoires in COVID-19. Study at large: Samples taken during acute and convalescent COVID-19 were collected in the United States, Italy and Spain. Sample material is recorded as cDNA or gDNA derived from T cells, B-cell-depleted T cells, or PBMCs.

This clone has just one count. The CDR3 has 19 residues. Germline V gene data show CDR1 as MNHEY and CDR2 as SVGEGT. J lost 4 bases, V lost 2 bases, and 11 bases had no gene match. Generated by immunoSEQ multiplex PCR, the TCRdb table keeps only in-frame clones and is missing some. The sample holds approximately 400,000 clones, 70% to 90% seen once. The TCR originated in a man between 40 and 49 years old with acute or convalescent COVID-19. The rearrangement joins TRBV6-2 or TRBV6-3 to TRBJ2-1; 13 bases align to TRBD2. The sequenced sample was peripheral blood. The CDR3 spells CASSYVITSGGAEYNEQFF. The CDR3 DNA follows: TGTGCCAGCAGTTACGTCATCACTAGCGGGGGGGCGGAATACAATGAGCAGTTCTTC.